Presented here are 8 T cell receptor beta chains from one specimen sequenced in a study of T cell responses to AZD1222 COVID-19 vaccine. The method was immunoSEQ multiplex PCR; TCRdb's version includes in-frame clones alone and lacks a portion of them. The sample comprises some 130,000 clones, more than 85% of which are singletons, and roughly 1.7% rests with the top ten. This specimen was peripheral blood, taken on day 0 of AZD1222 vaccination. Every receptor here comes from an adult in good health.

V gene TRBV6-5 combines with J gene TRBJ2-1; tentatively, D is TRBD1 (7 bases). Germline lookup yields CDR1 MNHEY and CDR2 SVGAGI. The CDR3 consists of 16 residues. V shed 0 bases and J shed 7 bases, with 16 bases lying between them. The DNA for the CDR3 is TGTGCCAGCAGTTACTCCGGTCAGGGGGGTAGGAATGAGCAGTTCTTC. It encodes CASSYSGQGGRNEQFF.

The chain joins TRBV19 to TRBJ1-1; D ambiguous. There are 15 residues in the CDR3. V was pared by 3 bases and J by 4 bases, with 15 bases between. Germline CDR1 reads LNHDA; CDR2 reads SQIVND (reference sequence). The CDR3 nucleotides read TGTGCCAGTAGTATTGATCCCCCCGGCTTCACTGAAGCTTTCTTT. This encodes CASSIDPPGFTEAFF.

This rearrangement joins TRBV30 to TRBJ2-7; tentative D call: TRBD2 (5 bases). The CDR3 is made up of 12 amino acids. V shed 5 bases and J shed 3 bases, with 11 bases lying between them. Germline V gene sequence: CDR1 GTSNPN, CDR2 SVGIG (reference sequence). CDR3 sequence reads: CAWGGGGYEQYF. The CDR3 bases are TGTGCCTGGGGCGGAGGCGGCTACGAGCAGTACTTC.

The CDR3 here is CASSEGTYEQFF. The CDR3 DNA reads as TGCGCCAGCAGCGAGGGGACGTATGAGCAGTTCTTC. The V call is TRBV5-1, the J call TRBJ2-1; the D call may be TRBD1 or TRBD2 (5 bases each). This CDR3 contains 12 residues. The germline V gene encodes CDR1 SGHRS and CDR2 YFSETQ. The V end lost 4 bases, the J end lost 8 bases, and 10 bases lay between the germline ends. Supplemented by reference TRBV5-1 and TRBJ2-1, the full variable domain reads KAGVTQTPRYLIKTRGQQVTLSCSPISGHRSVSWYQQTPGQGLQFLFEYFSETQRNKGNFPGRFSGRQFSNSRSEMNVSTLELGDSALYLCASSEGTYEQFFGPGTRLTVL.

J is TRBJ1-2 and V is TRBV7-3, with TRBD1 matching 9 bases. CDR3 size: 15 residues. J gave up 4 bases and V 4 bases, and 7 bases lay outside the gene matches. CDR1 is SGHTA, CDR2 FQGTGA, per germline. The CDR3 DNA is TGTGCCAGCAGCTCCCTGGACAGGGGTGTCTATGGCTACACCTTC. Residues: CASSSLDRGVYGYTF.

The chain recombines TRBV20-1 with TRBJ1-6; the D is unclear. Trimming stripped 3 bases from V and 9 bases from J, with 15 bases between. CDR1 DFQATT and CDR2 SNEGSKA come from the germline V gene (reference sequence). CDR3 size: 14 residues. CDR3 DNA sequence: TGCAGTGCTAGTCTGCAGGTCCTGGCTTCACCCCTCCACTTT. The encoded protein is CSASLQVLASPLHF.

The sample holds a few counts of this clone. J is TRBJ2-5 and V is TRBV9, with D maybe TRBD2 (6 bases). There are 14 residues in the CDR3. Trimming took 2 bases from V and 7 from J, leaving 15 bases between them. Germline values: CDR1 SGDLS, CDR2 YYNGEE. CDR3 loop: CASSVRAGPGTQYF. In DNA, the CDR3 is TGTGCCAGCAGCGTGAGAGCGGGCCCAGGGACCCAGTACTTC.

The genes are TRBV15 and TRBJ2-7; 7 nucleotides line up with TRBD1. The trim removed 4 bases at V and 4 bases at J, leaving 7 bases unmatched. From germline, CDR1 is LNHNV and CDR2 YYDKDF (reference sequence). The CDR3 contains 14 residues. The CDR3 nucleotides are TGTGCCACCAGCACGACAGGGCGGTATTACGAGCAGTACTTC. Translating gives CATSTTGRYYEQYF.